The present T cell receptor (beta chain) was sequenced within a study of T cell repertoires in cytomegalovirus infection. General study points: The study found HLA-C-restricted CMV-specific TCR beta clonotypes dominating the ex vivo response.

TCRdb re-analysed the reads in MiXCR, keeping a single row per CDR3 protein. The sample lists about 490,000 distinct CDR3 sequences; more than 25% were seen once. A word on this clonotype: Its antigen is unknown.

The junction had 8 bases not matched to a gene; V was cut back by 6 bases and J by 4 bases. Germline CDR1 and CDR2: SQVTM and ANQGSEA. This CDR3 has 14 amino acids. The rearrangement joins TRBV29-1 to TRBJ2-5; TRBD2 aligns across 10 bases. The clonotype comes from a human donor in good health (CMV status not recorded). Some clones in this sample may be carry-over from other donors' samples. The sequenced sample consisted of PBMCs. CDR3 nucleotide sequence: TGCAGCGTCTCTAGCGGGAGTGCCAGAGAGACCCAGTACTTC. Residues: CSVSSGSARETQYF.